This T cell receptor beta chain was sequenced in a study of CD8 T cells in Susac syndrome. The J segment lost 1 base and the V segment lost 6 bases, leaving 5 bases of the junction unmatched. In germline, CDR1 is LNHDA, CDR2 SQIVND (reference sequence). This CDR3 comprises 16 residues. RNA was extracted with the RNeasy kit, and a quantity of roughly 0.5 to 1 ug was reverse transcribed using random hexamers. Via MiXCR, TCRdb re-called the immunoSEQ multiplex PCR reads, giving one row per CDR3 protein. The data contain some 300,000 distinct CDR3 sequences, roughly 90% of them singletons. V is TRBV19 and J is TRBJ2-2, with 10 positions matching TRBD1. Sequencing was carried out using CD8+ T cells from PBMCs. The receptor was isolated from a human donor with multiple sclerosis. In nucleotides, the CDR3 is TGTGCCAGTAGCTTCCGGACAGGGGGGAACACCGGGGAGCTGTTTTTT. Protein product: CASSFRTGGNTGELFF.